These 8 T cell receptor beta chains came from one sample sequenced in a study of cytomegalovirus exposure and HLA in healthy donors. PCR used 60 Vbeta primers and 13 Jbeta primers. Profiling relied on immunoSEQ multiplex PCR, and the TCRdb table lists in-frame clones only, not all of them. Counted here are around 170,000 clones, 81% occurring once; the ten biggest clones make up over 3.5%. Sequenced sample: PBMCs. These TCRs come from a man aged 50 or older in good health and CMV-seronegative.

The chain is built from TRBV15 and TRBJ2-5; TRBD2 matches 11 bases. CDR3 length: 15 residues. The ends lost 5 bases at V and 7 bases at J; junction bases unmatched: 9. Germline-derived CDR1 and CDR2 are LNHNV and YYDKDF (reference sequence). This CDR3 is CATSARLAGPGTQYF. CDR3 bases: TGTGCCACCAGCGCTCGACTAGCGGGGCCCGGGACCCAGTACTTC.

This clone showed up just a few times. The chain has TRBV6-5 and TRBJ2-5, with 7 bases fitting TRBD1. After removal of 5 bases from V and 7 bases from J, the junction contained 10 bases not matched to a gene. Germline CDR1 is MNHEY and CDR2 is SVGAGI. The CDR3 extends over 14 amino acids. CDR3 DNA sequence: TGTGCCAGCAGTAGTTACAGGGGTGACGGGACCCAGTACTTC. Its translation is CASSSYRGDGTQYF.

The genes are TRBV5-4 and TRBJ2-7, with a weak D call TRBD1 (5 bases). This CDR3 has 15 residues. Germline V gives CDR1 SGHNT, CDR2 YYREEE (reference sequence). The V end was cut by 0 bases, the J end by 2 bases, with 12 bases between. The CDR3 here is CASSLVRQGAYEQYF. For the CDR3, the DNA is TGTGCCAGCAGCTTGGTTAGGCAAGGGGCCTACGAGCAGTACTTC.

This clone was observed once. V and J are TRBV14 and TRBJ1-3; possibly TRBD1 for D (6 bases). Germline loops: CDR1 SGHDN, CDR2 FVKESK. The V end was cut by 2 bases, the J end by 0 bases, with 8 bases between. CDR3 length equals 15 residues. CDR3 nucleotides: TGTGCCAGCAGCCAACAGGGGTACTCTGGAAACACCATATATTTT. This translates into CASSQQGYSGNTIYF. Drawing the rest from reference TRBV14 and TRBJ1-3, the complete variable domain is EAGVTQFPSHSVIEKGQTVTLRCDPISGHDNLYWYRRVMGKEIKFLLHFVKESKQDESGMPNNRFLAERTGGTYSTLKVQPAELEDSGVYFCASSQQGYSGNTIYFGEGSWLTVV.

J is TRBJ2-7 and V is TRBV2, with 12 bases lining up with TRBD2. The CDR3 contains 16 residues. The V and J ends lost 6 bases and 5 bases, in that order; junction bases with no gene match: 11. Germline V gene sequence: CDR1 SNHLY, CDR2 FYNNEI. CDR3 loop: CASRPPGTSGFHEQYF. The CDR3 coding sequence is TGTGCCAGCAGGCCCCCCGGGACTAGCGGGTTCCACGAGCAGTACTTC.

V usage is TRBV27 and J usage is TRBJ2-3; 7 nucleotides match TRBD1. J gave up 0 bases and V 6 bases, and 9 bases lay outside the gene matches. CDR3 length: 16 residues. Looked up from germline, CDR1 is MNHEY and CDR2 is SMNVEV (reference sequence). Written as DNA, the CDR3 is TGTGCCAGCAGGACCATTACAGGGGCCAGCACAGATACGCAGTATTTT. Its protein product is CASRTITGASTDTQYF.

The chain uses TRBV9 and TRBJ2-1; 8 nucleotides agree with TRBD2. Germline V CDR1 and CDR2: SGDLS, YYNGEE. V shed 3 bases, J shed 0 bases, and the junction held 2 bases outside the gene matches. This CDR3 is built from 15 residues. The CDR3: CASSERGGSYNEQFF. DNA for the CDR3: TGTGCCAGCAGCGAACGGGGGGGCTCCTACAATGAGCAGTTCTTC. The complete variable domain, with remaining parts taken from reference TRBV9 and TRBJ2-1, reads DSGVTQTPKHLITATGQRVTLRCSPRSGDLSVYWYQQSLDQGLQFLIQYYNGEERAKGNILERFSAQQFPDLHSELNLSSLELGDSALYFCASSERGGSYNEQFFGPGTRLTVL.

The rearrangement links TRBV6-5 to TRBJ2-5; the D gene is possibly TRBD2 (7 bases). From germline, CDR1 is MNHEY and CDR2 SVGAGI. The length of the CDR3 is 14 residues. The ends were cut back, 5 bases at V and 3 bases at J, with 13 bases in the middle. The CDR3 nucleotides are TGTGCCAGCAGTGTGGGGGGGGGCAAAGAGACCCAGTACTTC. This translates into CASSVGGGKETQYF.